This entry concerns a single T cell receptor (beta chain). The antigen is not known. The record originates from a study of identical twins. General study findings and limits: It was possible that invariant MAIT and iNKT cells partly confounded the zero-insertion analyses. Insertion counts were lower in abundant cord blood beta clonotypes, a trend that memory repertoires did not show. The study reached conclusions through statistical analysis that was cross-sectional, not following the same donors.

TCRdb processed the 5' RACE reads anew with MiXCR; each CDR3 protein has one entry. This repertoire shows 1,800,000 or so distinct CDR3 sequences, more than 30% found once; its top ten account for approximately 0.25%. Sequencing was carried out using cord blood. The TCR originated in a newborn girl in good health.

CDR3 in DNA: TGCGCCAGCAGCCGGAGGACAGGGGACACCGGGGAGCTGTTTTTT. It codes for CASSRRTGDTGELFF. The chain employs TRBV4-1 and TRBJ2-2; TRBD1 aligns across 9 bases. Germline-derived CDR1 and CDR2 are MGHRA and YSYEKL. J was trimmed by 3 bases and V by 4 bases; bases with no gene match: 3. This CDR3 is 15 amino acids long.